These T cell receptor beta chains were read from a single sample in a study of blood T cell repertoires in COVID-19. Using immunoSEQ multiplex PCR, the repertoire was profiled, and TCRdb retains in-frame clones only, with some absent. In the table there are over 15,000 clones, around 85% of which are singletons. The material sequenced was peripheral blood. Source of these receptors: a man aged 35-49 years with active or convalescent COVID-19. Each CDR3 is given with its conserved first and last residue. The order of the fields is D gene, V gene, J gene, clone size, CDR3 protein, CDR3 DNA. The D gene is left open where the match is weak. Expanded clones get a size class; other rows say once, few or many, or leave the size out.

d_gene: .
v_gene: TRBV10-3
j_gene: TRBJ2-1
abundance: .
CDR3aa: CAISESVTSTVEQFF
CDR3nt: TGTGCCATTAGTGAGTCGGTAACCTCGACAGTGGAGCAGTTCTTC

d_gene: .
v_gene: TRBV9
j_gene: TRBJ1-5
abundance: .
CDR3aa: CASSDGAGISNQPQHF
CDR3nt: TGTGCCAGCAGCGATGGAGCGGGAATTAGCAATCAGCCCCAGCATTTT

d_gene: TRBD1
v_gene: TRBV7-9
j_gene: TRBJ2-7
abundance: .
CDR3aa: CASSPGTDGPSHF
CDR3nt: TGTGCCAGCAGCCCTGGGACAGACGGACCTTCACACTTC

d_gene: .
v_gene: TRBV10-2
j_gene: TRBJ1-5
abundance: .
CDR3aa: CAIGGASNQPQHF
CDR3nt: TGCGCCATAGGCGGGGCTAGCAATCAGCCCCAGCATTTT

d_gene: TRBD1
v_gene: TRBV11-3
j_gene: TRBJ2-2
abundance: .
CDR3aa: CASSLQQGTGNTGELFF
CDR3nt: TGTGCCAGCAGCTTACAACAGGGGACGGGGAACACCGGGGAGCTGTTTTTT

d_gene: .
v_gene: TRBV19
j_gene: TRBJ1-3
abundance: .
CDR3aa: CASSRTPGNTIYF
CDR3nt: TGTGCCAGTAGCCGGACTCCAGGAAACACCATATATTTT

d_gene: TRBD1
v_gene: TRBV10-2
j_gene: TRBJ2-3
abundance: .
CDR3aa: CASSDPGQGNSNTQYF
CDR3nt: TGCGCCAGCAGTGATCCCGGACAGGGGAATTCTAATACGCAGTATTTT

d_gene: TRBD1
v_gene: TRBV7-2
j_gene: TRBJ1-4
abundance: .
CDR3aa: CASSQDRVAEKLFF
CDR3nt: TGTGCCAGCAGCCAGGACAGGGTAGCTGAAAAACTGTTTTTT

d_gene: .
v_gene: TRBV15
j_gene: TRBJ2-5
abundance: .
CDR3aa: CATSIEQSQETQYF
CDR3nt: TGTGCCACCAGCATAGAACAGTCACAAGAGACCCAGTACTTC

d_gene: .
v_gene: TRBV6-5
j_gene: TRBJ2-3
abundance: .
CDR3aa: CASSYSRFTDTQYF
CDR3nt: TGTGCCAGCAGTTACTCCAGATTCACAGATACGCAGTATTTT

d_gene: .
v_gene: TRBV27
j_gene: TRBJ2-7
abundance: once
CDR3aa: CASSRDWAYEQYF
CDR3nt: TGTGCCAGCAGTCGGGACTGGGCTTACGAGCAGTACTTC